The rows below give T cell receptor beta chains drawn from one sample of a study of shared clonotypes between healthy human individuals. Libraries were prepared by immunoSEQ multiplex PCR; TCRdb keeps only in-frame clonotypes and omits some of them. The sample comprises nearly 1,000,000 clones, approximately 80% of which are singletons, and approximately 1.5% rests with the top ten. Sequencing input: memory CD4+ T cells sorted from blood. Source of these receptors: a man between 18 and 35 years old in good health. Each CDR3 is given with its conserved first and last residue. D genes are given only for firm matches. Clone size is given for some rows only: seen once, a few or many times, or a class if the clone is expanded.

cdr3_nt: TGTGCCAGCAGTTACACAGGGGTGGGTGAAAAACTGTTTTTT; cdr3_aa: CASSYTGVGEKLFF; j_call: TRBJ1-4; d_call: TRBD1; clone_size: NA; v_call: TRBV6-6
cdr3_nt: TGCGCCAGCAGCCCGACTAGCGACAATGAGCAGTTCTTC; cdr3_aa: CASSPTSDNEQFF; j_call: TRBJ2-1; d_call: TRBD2; clone_size: few; v_call: TRBV5-1
cdr3_nt: TGTGCCAGCAGCGTATTGGGGAACACCGGGGAGCTGTTTTTT; cdr3_aa: CASSVLGNTGELFF; j_call: TRBJ2-2; d_call: NA; clone_size: NA; v_call: TRBV9
cdr3_nt: TGTGCCAGCAGTTATATACAGGGGAGCGGTGAGCAGTTCTTC; cdr3_aa: CASSYIQGSGEQFF; j_call: TRBJ2-1; d_call: TRBD1; clone_size: once; v_call: TRBV28
cdr3_nt: TGCGCCAGCAGCCTAAATAGCGGAATATACAATGAGCAGTTCTTC; cdr3_aa: CASSLNSGIYNEQFF; j_call: TRBJ2-1; d_call: NA; clone_size: NA; v_call: TRBV5-1
cdr3_nt: TGTGCCAGCAGCCAAGCGAGGGGATCTATGGGCAATGAGCAGTTCTTC; cdr3_aa: CASSQARGSMGNEQFF; j_call: TRBJ2-1; d_call: NA; clone_size: NA; v_call: TRBV7-2
cdr3_nt: TGTGCCTGGAGTGAAGGAGGGTGGACGCAGTATTTT; cdr3_aa: CAWSEGGWTQYF; j_call: TRBJ2-3; d_call: NA; clone_size: NA; v_call: TRBV30
cdr3_nt: TGTGCCATCGAAAATCCCTGGGGGCCTGGGGCTTTCTTT; cdr3_aa: CAIENPWGPGAFF; j_call: TRBJ1-1; d_call: NA; clone_size: NA; v_call: TRBV28
cdr3_nt: TGTGCCAGCAGCGTAGCTCGGGAGGGCAGACGGGAGACCCAGTACTTC; cdr3_aa: CASSVAREGRRETQYF; j_call: TRBJ2-5; d_call: TRBD2; clone_size: few; v_call: TRBV9
cdr3_nt: TGTGCCACCAGCAGAGATCGCGGGGGCAAGACCTATGGCTACACCTTC; cdr3_aa: CATSRDRGGKTYGYTF; j_call: TRBJ1-2; d_call: NA; clone_size: NA; v_call: TRBV15
cdr3_nt: TGTGCCAGCGGAAATAGCGGGACCACAGATACGCAGTATTTT; cdr3_aa: CASGNSGTTDTQYF; j_call: TRBJ2-3; d_call: TRBD2; clone_size: NA; v_call: TRBV5-6
cdr3_nt: TGTGCCAGCAGCTTGCAGCAGGATACGCAGTATTTT; cdr3_aa: CASSLQQDTQYF; j_call: TRBJ2-3; d_call: NA; clone_size: few; v_call: TRBV7-2
cdr3_nt: TGTGCCAGCTCAAGACAGGGGGCATCCACAGATACGCAGTATTTT; cdr3_aa: CASSRQGASTDTQYF; j_call: TRBJ2-3; d_call: TRBD1; clone_size: NA; v_call: TRBV18
cdr3_nt: TGTGCCAGCACCCTCCAGGGACTTGGATACGAGCAGTACTTC; cdr3_aa: CASTLQGLGYEQYF; j_call: TRBJ2-7; d_call: NA; clone_size: NA; v_call: TRBV5-4
cdr3_nt: TGTGCCAGCAGCTTGGTGGGGGGTAGCTCCTACGAGCAGTACTTC; cdr3_aa: CASSLVGGSSYEQYF; j_call: TRBJ2-7; d_call: NA; clone_size: NA; v_call: TRBV7-9
cdr3_nt: TGTGCCAGCAGCGTACAGGGAGGTCCCCAAAATGAGCAGTTCTTC; cdr3_aa: CASSVQGGPQNEQFF; j_call: TRBJ2-1; d_call: NA; clone_size: NA; v_call: TRBV9
cdr3_nt: TGTGCCAGCAGTGAACACAGGGGTGGTAATGAAAAACTGTTTTTT; cdr3_aa: CASSEHRGGNEKLFF; j_call: TRBJ1-4; d_call: TRBD1; clone_size: NA; v_call: TRBV6-1
cdr3_nt: TGTGCCAGCAGTGAAGCAAGGAAGGATAAGTACTTC; cdr3_aa: CASSEARKDKYF; j_call: TRBJ2-7; d_call: NA; clone_size: NA; v_call: TRBV6-1
cdr3_nt: TGTGCCAGCAGAGATGCAACTGCGCTCTACTATGGCTACACCTTC; cdr3_aa: CASRDATALYYGYTF; j_call: TRBJ1-2; d_call: NA; clone_size: NA; v_call: TRBV28
cdr3_nt: TGTGCCAGCAGCGCACAGGGGGCGTTAGGCTACACCTTC; cdr3_aa: CASSAQGALGYTF; j_call: TRBJ1-2; d_call: TRBD1; clone_size: NA; v_call: TRBV2
cdr3_nt: TGTGCCAGCTCACCGGGGGGGAACGAGCAGTACTTC; cdr3_aa: CASSPGGNEQYF; j_call: TRBJ2-7; d_call: TRBD2; clone_size: NA; v_call: TRBV18
cdr3_nt: TGCAGCGTTGAGATGGGTAGCAACACTGAAGCTTTCTTT; cdr3_aa: CSVEMGSNTEAFF; j_call: TRBJ1-1; d_call: NA; clone_size: few; v_call: TRBV29-1
cdr3_nt: TGTGCCAGCAGCTTATATTTAGGGGATACGCAGTATTTT; cdr3_aa: CASSLYLGDTQYF; j_call: TRBJ2-3; d_call: NA; clone_size: NA; v_call: TRBV5-6
cdr3_nt: TGTGCCAGCAGCCGCGACAGGCTACTGGATGGCTACACCTTC; cdr3_aa: CASSRDRLLDGYTF; j_call: TRBJ1-2; d_call: NA; clone_size: NA; v_call: TRBV7-2
cdr3_nt: TGCAGCGTTGAACCGCCGAACAGGGACGAGCAGTACTTC; cdr3_aa: CSVEPPNRDEQYF; j_call: TRBJ2-7; d_call: NA; clone_size: NA; v_call: TRBV29-1
cdr3_nt: TGTGCCAGCAGCGAGGGGAGCGGGGGTGGTGAGACCCAGTACTTC; cdr3_aa: CASSEGSGGGETQYF; j_call: TRBJ2-5; d_call: TRBD2; clone_size: NA; v_call: TRBV5-4
cdr3_nt: TGTGCCTGGACGGACAGGGGCGCCTCACCCCTCCACTTT; cdr3_aa: CAWTDRGASPLHF; j_call: TRBJ1-6; d_call: TRBD1; clone_size: few; v_call: TRBV30
cdr3_nt: TGTGCCAGTAGACCGGCGGGGTCCGACAATCAGCCCCAGCATTTT; cdr3_aa: CASRPAGSDNQPQHF; j_call: TRBJ1-5; d_call: NA; clone_size: NA; v_call: TRBV19
cdr3_nt: TGCGCCAGCAGCTCGCAACTGGGTCCCGAGACCCAGTACTTC; cdr3_aa: CASSSQLGPETQYF; j_call: TRBJ2-5; d_call: NA; clone_size: NA; v_call: TRBV5-1
cdr3_nt: TGTGCCAGTAGTACGGGACAGGGGGGAGCTCAGCCCCAGCATTTT; cdr3_aa: CASSTGQGGAQPQHF; j_call: TRBJ1-5; d_call: TRBD1; clone_size: NA; v_call: TRBV19
cdr3_nt: TGTGCCAGCGGGGGGGGACTCCTCCGAGATACGCAGTATTTT; cdr3_aa: CASGGGLLRDTQYF; j_call: TRBJ2-3; d_call: TRBD2; clone_size: many; v_call: TRBV5-4
cdr3_nt: TGTGCCAGCAGCCGACCGACACTCTCCTACGAGCAGTACTTC; cdr3_aa: CASSRPTLSYEQYF; j_call: TRBJ2-7; d_call: NA; clone_size: NA; v_call: TRBV11-2
cdr3_nt: TGTGCCATCAGTGAATTCCCCCGGGGCTACACCTTC; cdr3_aa: CAISEFPRGYTF; j_call: TRBJ1-2; d_call: NA; clone_size: NA; v_call: TRBV10-3
cdr3_nt: TGCGCCAGCAGCTTGGTAGCGGAAAAGCACAATGAGCAGTTCTTC; cdr3_aa: CASSLVAEKHNEQFF; j_call: TRBJ2-1; d_call: NA; clone_size: NA; v_call: TRBV5-1